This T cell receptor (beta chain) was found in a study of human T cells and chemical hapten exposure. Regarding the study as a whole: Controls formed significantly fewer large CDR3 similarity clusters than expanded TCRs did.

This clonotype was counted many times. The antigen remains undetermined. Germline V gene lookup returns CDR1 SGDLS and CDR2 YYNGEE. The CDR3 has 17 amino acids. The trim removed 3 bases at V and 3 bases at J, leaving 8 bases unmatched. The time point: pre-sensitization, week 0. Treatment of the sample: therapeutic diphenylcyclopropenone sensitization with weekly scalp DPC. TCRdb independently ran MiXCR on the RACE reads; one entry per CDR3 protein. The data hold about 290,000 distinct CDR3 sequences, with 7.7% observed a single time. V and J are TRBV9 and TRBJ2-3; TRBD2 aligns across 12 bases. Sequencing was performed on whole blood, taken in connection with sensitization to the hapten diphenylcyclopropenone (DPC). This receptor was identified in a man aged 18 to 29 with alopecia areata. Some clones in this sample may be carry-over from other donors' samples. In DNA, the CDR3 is TGTGCCAGCAGCGCCCTCCGACTAGCGGGGGTAACAGATACGCAGTATTTT. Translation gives CASSALRLAGVTDTQYF. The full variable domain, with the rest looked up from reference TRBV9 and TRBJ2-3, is DSGVTQTPKHLITATGQRVTLRCSPRSGDLSVYWYQQSLDQGLQFLIQYYNGEERAKGNILERFSAQQFPDLHSELNLSSLELGDSALYFCASSALRLAGVTDTQYFGPGTRLTVL.